This entry lists 13 T cell receptor beta chains sequenced from one sample in a study of cytomegalovirus exposure and HLA in healthy donors (dated 2017 in TCRdb). The protocol used for the library was the immunoSEQ multiplex PCR assay. The multiplex PCR relied on a mix of 60 forward primers for TCR Vbeta segments and 13 reverse primers for TCR Jbeta segments. What TCRdb holds here is the immuneACCESS table cut down to in-frame rearrangements. Part of the clones is not present; checked against another copy, under half of the missing clones reflect an unresolved V gene, and the others are unexplained. The sample table records fewer than 250,000 clones; around 79% of these occur just once. Approximately 0.39% of the sample rests with the top ten. The sample consisted of PBMCs. Every receptor here comes from a male donor in good health and CMV-seropositive.

Only a few counts were recorded for this clone. The gene calls are TRBV27 and TRBJ2-7, with 7 bases lining up with TRBD1. The CDR3 has 13 residues. J was trimmed by 4 bases and V by 5 bases; bases with no gene match: 5. CDR1 and CDR2 from the germline V gene are MNHEY and SMNVEV (reference sequence). The CDR3 DNA reads TGTGCCAGCAGTCTACAGGGGACGTACGAGCAGTACTTC. The encoded protein is CASSLQGTYEQYF.

This chain uses TRBV7-2 with TRBJ1-2, with a tentative D call TRBD1 (5 bases). CDR1 is SGHTA and CDR2 is FQGNSA in the germline V gene. The CDR3 contains 14 residues. Trimming stripped 4 bases from V and 3 bases from J, with 12 bases between. The CDR3 sequence is CASSSRGTHYGYTF. The CDR3 region has the DNA TGTGCCAGCAGCTCGAGAGGGACTCACTATGGCTACACCTTC. Supplemented by reference TRBV7-2 and TRBJ1-2, the full variable domain reads GAGVSQSPSNKVTEKGKDVELRCDPISGHTALYWYRQSLGQGLEFLIYFQGNSAPDKSGLPSDRFSAERTGGSVSTLTIQRTQQEDSAVYLCASSSRGTHYGYTFGSGTRLTVV.

This clone was recorded a few times. The V and J genes are TRBV7-2 and TRBJ2-5; the match to TRBD2 covers 9 bases. The CDR3 contains 15 residues. Trimming at V came to 5 bases and at J to 4 bases, leaving 8 bases not matched to a gene. CDR1 is SGHTA, CDR2 FQGNSA, per germline. For the CDR3, the DNA is TGTGCCAGCAGCCCTCCGGGGCGGGGGGGAGAGACCCAGTACTTC. Encoded protein: CASSPPGRGGETQYF.

This clone was counted between two and nine times. The rearrangement joins TRBV10-3 to TRBJ1-5, with no clear D. Trimming took off 7 bases at V and 1 base at J, with 17 bases between the two ends. The CDR3 is 16 amino acids. The germline V gene encodes CDR1 ENHRY and CDR2 SYGVKD. The CDR3 DNA is TGTGCCATCAAAGACTCGGTCCCGGGGAGCAATCAGCCCCAGCATTTT. Encoded protein: CAIKDSVPGSNQPQHF.

The chain couples TRBV5-5 to TRBJ2-7, with D perhaps TRBD1 (6 bases). Germline loops: CDR1 SGHKS, CDR2 YYEKEE (reference sequence). The CDR3 has 14 amino acids. V was trimmed by 0 bases and J by 10 bases, leaving 17 bases between them. The CDR3 region has the DNA TGTGCCAGCAGCTTGGGGCAGGGGAGTCGCCGACAGTACTTC. This translates into CASSLGQGSRRQYF.

A note on this clone: A read error may produce the germline difference seen at one junction end. The rearrangement joins TRBV7-9 to TRBJ2-7; D is possibly TRBD2 (6 bases). CDR3 length: 14 residues. CDR1 and CDR2 (germline): SEHNR, FQNEAQ (reference sequence). CDR3 in amino acids: CAGRLSGLNYEQYF. CDR3 bases: TGTGCCGGCAGGCTTAGCGGACTAAACTACGAGCAGTACTTC.

The chain recombines TRBV9 with TRBJ2-6; TRBD2 might be the D (5 bases). Germline assignment: CDR1 SGDLS and CDR2 YYNGEE. CDR3 length: 18 amino acids. Trimming removed 0 bases at V and 0 bases at J, with 13 bases between. CDR3 region: CASSVAASRASGANVLTF. The CDR3 bases are TGTGCCAGCAGCGTAGCTGCCTCGAGGGCCTCTGGGGCCAACGTCCTGACTTTC.

V gene TRBV30 combines with J gene TRBJ1-6; 9 bases line up with TRBD1. Trimming took 5 bases from V and 7 from J; bases not matched to a gene: 3. The CDR3 contains 13 residues. Germline V CDR1 and CDR2: GTSNPN, SVGIG (reference sequence). CDR3 residues: CAWSGTGNSPLHF. As DNA, the CDR3 is TGTGCCTGGTCCGGGACAGGGAATTCACCCCTCCACTTT.

The genes are TRBV7-9 and TRBJ1-5; TRBD1 aligns across 9 bases. The CDR3 spans 16 residues. V lost 0 bases to trimming and J lost 7 bases; unmatched junction nucleotides: 7. CDR1 and CDR2 (germline): SEHNR, FQNEAQ (reference sequence). The CDR3 bases are TGTGCCAGCAGCTTAGCTCCGGGGACAGGGCGCCAGCCCCAGCATTTT. It yields the protein CASSLAPGTGRQPQHF. Supplemented by reference TRBV7-9 and TRBJ1-5, the full variable domain reads DTGVSQNPRHKITKRGQNVTFRCDPISEHNRLYWYRQTLGQGPEFLTYFQNEAQLEKSRLLSDRFSAERPKGSFSTLEIQRTEQGDSAMYLCASSLAPGTGRQPQHFGDGTRLSIL.

The V gene is TRBV12-1, the J gene TRBJ1-1; TRBD1 is the table's D call, not checked against the DNA. TRBV12-1 is reported as a pseudogene. This CDR3 spans 14 amino acids. CDR3 sequence reads: CASSPQTSSSEAFF. CDR3 bases: TGTGCCAGCAGCCCCCAAACGTCCAGTTCGGAAGCTTTCTTT.

The chain links TRBV27 to TRBJ2-7, with D tentatively TRBD1 (8 bases). The V gene's germline CDR1 is MNHEY and CDR2 SMNVEV (reference sequence). Trimming shortened V by 3 bases and J by 0 bases, and 18 bases separated the two germline ends. The CDR3 is made up of 17 amino acids. Here the CDR3 reads CASSFRTGGDSSYEQYF. The CDR3 nucleotides are TGTGCCAGCAGTTTCCGAACAGGGGGGGATAGCTCCTACGAGCAGTACTTC.

V usage is TRBV18 and J usage is TRBJ2-7, with 11 bases lining up with TRBD2. CDR1 and CDR2 from the germline V gene are KGHSH and LQKENI. The ends lost 3 bases at V and 4 bases at J; junction bases unmatched: 5. The CDR3 contains 15 residues. The DNA for the CDR3 is TGTGCCAGCTCACCGGGGGCTAGCGGGAGGTACGAGCAGTACTTC. This sequence encodes CASSPGASGRYEQYF.

Of note for this clone: Additional DNA sequences in this sample encode the identical CDR3. This rearrangement joins TRBV11-2 to TRBJ1-1; a weak D match, TRBD1 (6 bases). The CDR3 runs 16 residues. Germline V lookup: CDR1 SGHAT, CDR2 FQNNGV. Trimming left V 1 base short and J 2 bases short, with 14 bases between. The CDR3 loop is CASSLVPRGPNTEAFF. For the CDR3, the DNA is TGTGCCAGCAGCTTAGTACCCAGGGGCCCAAACACTGAAGCTTTCTTT.